This TCR beta chain was obtained from a study of vaccination and CD4 T cells after COVID-19. Study-wide background: Convalescents were six males and four females, two of them Hispanic. Investigators stimulated cells with overlapping spike peptides drawn from SARS-CoV-2, HCoV-NL63, HCoV-OC43 and HCoV-229E.

A remark on this clonotype: Its antigen is not known.

Treatment reported: approximately 9-day PBMC culture with coronavirus spike peptide pools or control peptides (ViraFEST assay). From the unexposed donor, CD4+ T cells were collected ahead of the COVID-19 pandemic (2011-2018). ViraFEST sequenced TCRs after peptide-pool expansion of antigen-specific T cells. Cultures got half-medium changes with IL-2 on days 3 and 7. This CDR3 has 18 amino acids. CDR1 and CDR2 from the germline V gene are MNHEY and SMNVEV (reference sequence). Losses at the gene ends were 5 bases for V and 4 bases for J; bases not matched to a gene: 17. Oncomine TCR Beta short-read sequencing was applied to DNA from cultured CD4+ T cells. CD4+ T cells were cultured, and genomic DNA was extracted from them. Each CDR3 protein gets one entry after TCRdb re-called the PCR reads with MiXCR. The data contain 8,000 to 10,000 distinct CDR3 sequences, roughly 30% of them singletons.

The sample taken for sequencing was CD4+ T cells from blood, cultured in vitro. The chain couples TRBV27 to TRBJ2-1; TRBD2 aligns across 7 bases. This TCR was recovered from a human donor in good health. The CDR3 spells CASSTQFGSGMPYNEQFF. The DNA for the CDR3 is TGTGCCAGCAGTACACAGTTTGGGAGCGGGATGCCGTACAATGAGCAGTTCTTC.